This is a list of T cell receptor beta chains from one sample in a study of metastatic and nonmetastatic thyroid tumors. TCRdb reprocessed the PCR reads using MiXCR. The data contain about 23,000 clones, about a quarter of them seen just once; the ten biggest clones take up roughly 5.5%. Sequencing was carried out using tumor tissue. The receptors stem from a female donor with papillary thyroid cancer or a benign thyroid nodule (not recorded which). Some clones in this sample may be carry-over from other donors' samples. The CDR3 runs from the conserved cysteine through the conserved F or W. Fields, in order: V gene, D gene, J gene, clone size, CDR3 protein, CDR3 DNA. The D gene is left open where the match is weak. Clone sizes are given selectively: once, few, many, or a class where the clone is expanded.

V: TRBV28
D: .
J: TRBJ2-7
size: few
CDR3: CASSYRVDYEKYF
DNA: TGTGCCAGCAGTTACCGGGTGGATTACGAGAAGTACTTC

V: TRBV6-1
D: .
J: TRBJ1-1
size: medium-sized
CDR3: CASRAANTEAFF
DNA: TGTGCCAGCCGAGCCGCAAACACTGAAGCTTTCTTT

V: TRBV6-2/TRBV6-3
D: .
J: TRBJ2-5
size: few
CDR3: CASSSSGWETQYF
DNA: TGTGCCAGCAGTTCTTCAGGGTGGGAGACCCAGTACTTC

V: TRBV6-1
D: TRBD1
J: TRBJ2-1
size: .
CDR3: CASSPGTGGYNEQFF
DNA: TGTGCCAGCAGCCCCGGGACAGGGGGGTACAATGAGCAGTTCTTC

V: TRBV18
D: TRBD1
J: TRBJ2-7
size: .
CDR3: CASSPGQGPAYEQYF
DNA: TGTGCCAGCTCACCAGGACAGGGTCCTGCCTACGAGCAGTACTTC

V: TRBV9
D: TRBD2
J: TRBJ2-5
size: few
CDR3: CASSAGVRGGETQYF
DNA: TGTGCCAGCAGCGCGGGGGTGAGGGGAGGGGAGACCCAGTACTTC

V: TRBV20-1
D: TRBD2
J: TRBJ2-1
size: .
CDR3: CSANGLAGGGSNEQFF
DNA: TGCAGTGCCAACGGACTAGCGGGCGGGGGGAGCAATGAGCAGTTCTTC

V: TRBV28
D: TRBD1
J: TRBJ2-3
size: .
CDR3: CASKRQGGTDTQYF
DNA: TGTGCCAGCAAACGACAGGGGGGGACAGATACGCAGTATTTT

V: TRBV6-4
D: TRBD1
J: TRBJ2-1
size: many
CDR3: CASSPDRGVWNEQFF
DNA: TGTGCCAGCAGTCCCGACAGGGGGGTTTGGAATGAGCAGTTCTTC

V: TRBV30
D: .
J: TRBJ2-2
size: many
CDR3: CAWSVTRNTGELFF
DNA: TGTGCCTGGAGTGTCACCAGGAACACCGGGGAGCTGTTTTTT

V: TRBV5-1
D: .
J: TRBJ1-1
size: .
CDR3: CASSLGGTMNTEAFF
DNA: TGCGCCAGCAGCTTAGGGGGGACGATGAACACTGAAGCTTTCTTT

V: TRBV7-2
D: TRBD1
J: TRBJ2-2
size: medium-sized
CDR3: CASSPGGLGTGELFF
DNA: TGTGCCAGCAGCCCAGGGGGCCTGGGCACCGGGGAGCTGTTTTTT

V: TRBV10-1
D: .
J: TRBJ2-4
size: many
CDR3: CASTPRDHRAKNIQYF
DNA: TGCGCCAGCACCCCCCGGGACCACCGAGCCAAAAACATTCAGTACTTC

V: TRBV29-1
D: TRBD1
J: TRBJ2-7
size: many
CDR3: CSVGTGAYEQYF
DNA: TGCAGCGTTGGAACAGGGGCCTACGAGCAGTACTTC

V: TRBV7-8
D: .
J: TRBJ2-3
size: many
CDR3: CASSPGTRLGQYF
DNA: TGTGCCAGCAGCCCAGGGACCCGTTTGGGGCAGTATTTT

V: TRBV7-9
D: .
J: TRBJ1-2
size: many
CDR3: CASSPYDYGYTF
DNA: TGTGCCAGCAGCCCTTACGACTATGGCTACACCTTC

V: TRBV5-6
D: TRBD1
J: TRBJ2-2
size: .
CDR3: CASSLGQGYTGELFF
DNA: TGTGCCAGCAGCTTGGGACAGGGGTACACCGGGGAGCTGTTTTTT

V: TRBV9
D: .
J: TRBJ2-1
size: many
CDR3: CASSAGGREQFF
DNA: TGTGCCAGCAGCGCAGGGGGGCGCGAGCAGTTCTTC